This is a list of T cell receptor beta chains from one sample in a study of blood T cells in healthy people across ages. MiXCR, run by TCRdb on the 5' RACE reads, gives a single entry per CDR3 protein. The repertoire holds about 600,000 distinct CDR3 sequences, around 48% seen once, with about 22% in the top ten. Sequencing was carried out using blood. The receptors originated from a man at least 80 years old in good health. Both conserved end residues are part of each CDR3. D genes are given only for firm matches. Size values are once, few and many counts, or a class for expanded clones, and some rows have none.

TRBV20-1,.,TRBJ2-1,TRBD2,CSASLLAASYNEQFF,TGCAGTGCTAGTTTACTAGCGGCCTCCTACAATGAGCAGTTCTTC
TRBV20-1,.,TRBJ2-1,.,CSASRAGSYNEQFF,TGCAGTGCTAGTAGGGCAGGGTCCTACAATGAGCAGTTCTTC
TRBV9,many,TRBJ2-5,.,CASSGGETQYF,TGTGCCAGCAGTGGAGGGGAGACCCAGTACTTC
TRBV7-9,.,TRBJ2-6,.,CASSLGASSGANVLTF,TGTGCCAGCAGCTTAGGAGCAAGCTCTGGGGCCAACGTCCTGACTTTC
TRBV6-5,many,TRBJ2-1,.,CASGRRGSSYNEQFF,TGTGCCAGCGGGCGACGGGGGAGCTCCTACAATGAGCAGTTCTTC
TRBV29-1,few,TRBJ2-7,.,CSGTRHGSYEQYF,TGCAGCGGCACTCGGCACGGTTCCTACGAGCAGTACTTC
TRBV4-3,.,TRBJ1-1,.,CASSQDRGLRPGHEAFF,TGCGCCAGCAGCCAAGATCGGGGGCTGCGGCCGGGACATGAAGCTTTCTTT
TRBV20-1,.,TRBJ2-1,.,CSVDREQFF,TGCAGTGTAGACCGGGAGCAGTTCTTC
TRBV25-1,.,TRBJ1-2,.,CASSELGRYGYTF,TGTGCCAGCAGTGAATTGGGGCGATATGGCTACACCTTC
TRBV12-3/TRBV12-4,.,TRBJ2-3,.,CASSTDIDTQYF,TGTGCCAGCAGCACCGATATAGATACGCAGTATTTT
TRBV20-1,few,TRBJ2-5,.,CSARLERETQYF,TGCAGTGCACGACTGGAGCGTGAGACCCAGTACTTC
TRBV20-1,once,TRBJ2-5,.,CSAVGAGGSGTQYF,TGCAGTGCTGTGGGGGCAGGGGGTAGCGGGACCCAGTACTTC
TRBV6-5,few,TRBJ1-1,TRBD1,CASSYRIQGAEAFF,TGTGCCAGCAGTTATCGCATACAGGGGGCTGAAGCTTTCTTT
TRBV5-1,few,TRBJ2-7,.,CASSLGTEEQYF,TGCGCCAGCAGCTTGGGGACTGAAGAGCAGTACTTC
TRBV7-2,.,TRBJ2-7,.,CASSLDDFPFRQYF,TGTGCCAGCAGCTTGGACGACTTCCCGTTTCGGCAGTACTTC
TRBV9,.,TRBJ1-6,.,CASREGRGESPLHF,TGTGCCAGCAGGGAGGGAAGGGGAGAGTCACCCCTCCACTTT
TRBV6-2/TRBV6-3,.,TRBJ2-7,TRBD2,CASSRPSGETYEQYF,TGTGCCAGCAGTCGTCCTAGCGGAGAAACCTACGAGCAGTACTTC
TRBV7-9,.,TRBJ2-1,.,CVSSAGPADIEQFF,TGTGTCAGCAGCGCCGGGCCCGCTGATATCGAGCAGTTCTTC
TRBV11-3,few,TRBJ2-3,.,CASSLEGQTTDTQYF,TGTGCCAGCAGCTTAGAAGGTCAGACCACAGATACGCAGTATTTT
TRBV20-1,.,TRBJ1-1,.,CSAPFVGGGTEAFF,TGCAGTGCGCCCTTCGTCGGAGGGGGGACTGAAGCTTTCTTT
TRBV5-1,.,TRBJ2-3,.,CASSLGGLPTDTQYF,TGCGCCAGCAGCTTGGGTGGACTTCCCACAGATACGCAGTATTTT
TRBV20-1,.,TRBJ2-1,TRBD1,CSARDRGLHNEQFF,TGCAGTGCTAGAGACAGGGGGCTACACAATGAGCAGTTCTTC
TRBV7-8,few,TRBJ2-7,TRBD1,CASSFRTGVWPYEQYF,TGTGCCAGCAGCTTTCGGACAGGGGTTTGGCCCTACGAGCAGTACTTC
TRBV3-1,.,TRBJ2-3,.,CASNHTTAGDTQYF,TGTGCCAGCAACCATACCACCGCTGGAGATACGCAGTATTTT
TRBV29-1,few,TRBJ2-5,.,CSVGRPGYQETQYF,TGCAGCGTGGGTCGTCCAGGGTACCAAGAGACCCAGTACTTC
TRBV12-5,few,TRBJ2-5,.,CASGLGPGLEQETQYF,TGTGCTAGTGGTTTGGGACCGGGTCTTGAACAAGAGACCCAGTACTTC
TRBV6-2/TRBV6-3,few,TRBJ2-4,.,CASSPRQYAQQYF,TGTGCCAGCAGTCCCAGACAATACGCTCAACAGTACTTC
TRBV20-1,few,TRBJ1-5,TRBD1,CSARETGNQPQHF,TGCAGTGCTAGAGAGACAGGGAATCAGCCCCAGCATTTT
TRBV4-3,.,TRBJ1-4,.,CASSQAWGEKLFF,TGCGCCAGCAGCCAAGCGTGGGGTGAAAAACTGTTTTTT
TRBV6-2/TRBV6-3,.,TRBJ2-1,TRBD2,CASSYVSSGSYNEQFF,TGTGCCAGCAGTTACGTGTCTAGCGGGTCTTACAATGAGCAGTTCTTC
TRBV29-1,few,TRBJ1-1,.,CSAGGAFTEAFF,TGCAGCGCTGGGGGGGCTTTCACTGAAGCTTTCTTT
TRBV6-1,.,TRBJ2-3,.,CASSEYQDTSTDTQYF,TGTGCCAGCAGTGAATACCAAGATACTAGCACAGATACGCAGTATTTT
TRBV30,.,TRBJ1-1,TRBD1,CAWRTGVWGEAFF,TGTGCCTGGAGGACAGGGGTATGGGGTGAAGCTTTCTTT
TRBV29-1,.,TRBJ2-3,.,CSVWRGSEDTQYF,TGCAGCGTTTGGAGGGGGAGCGAAGATACGCAGTATTTT
TRBV20-1,.,TRBJ1-1,.,CSAAIGQNTEAFF,TGCAGTGCTGCCATCGGACAGAACACTGAAGCTTTCTTT
TRBV6-5,few,TRBJ1-6,TRBD1,CASTSGTGYSPLHF,TGTGCCAGCACCTCGGGGACAGGGTATTCACCCCTCCACTTT
TRBV6-2/TRBV6-3,.,TRBJ2-1,TRBD1,CASSGTGRSWFF,TGTGCCAGTTCCGGGACAGGAAGGAGCTGGTTCTTC
TRBV4-1,.,TRBJ1-1,.,CASSQGRVGGKMTEAFF,TGTGCCAGCAGCCAAGGAAGAGTTGGGGGAAAGATGACTGAGGCTTTCTTT
TRBV29-1,.,TRBJ1-1,.,CSVEYARQAFF,TGCAGCGTTGAGTATGCCAGGCAAGCTTTCTTT
TRBV20-1,once,TRBJ2-7,.,CSARAGEAYEQYF,TGCAGTGCTAGGGCAGGGGAAGCCTACGAGCAGTACTTC
TRBV6-5,few,TRBJ2-1,TRBD2,CASSYSGGDNEQFF,TGTGCCAGCAGTTACTCGGGAGGGGACAATGAGCAGTTCTTC
TRBV14,.,TRBJ2-7,.,CASNQGQGNYEQYF,TGTGCCAGCAACCAGGGGCAGGGGAACTACGAGCAGTACTTC
TRBV29-1,many,TRBJ2-1,TRBD2,CSVMTSGRNEQFF,TGCAGCGTGATGACTAGCGGGAGGAATGAGCAGTTCTTC
TRBV9,few,TRBJ2-1,.,CASSVSGMLGNEQFF,TGTGCCAGCAGCGTTTCGGGGATGCTCGGCAATGAGCAGTTCTTC
TRBV24-1,.,TRBJ2-3,TRBD1,CATSERQGRGTKYF,TGTGCCACCAGTGAGCGACAGGGACGGGGTACGAAGTATTTT
TRBV4-1,many,TRBJ2-1,.,CASSQVVTYEQFF,TGCGCCAGCAGCCAAGTGGTTACATATGAGCAGTTCTTC
TRBV4-2,.,TRBJ2-3,TRBD2,CASSTRLAGGLDTQYF,TGTGCCAGCAGCACTCGACTAGCGGGAGGGTTGGATACGCAGTATTTT
TRBV7-2,.,TRBJ2-1,.,CASSLAQGFAYNEQFF,TGTGCCAGCAGCTTAGCGCAAGGGTTTGCTTACAATGAGCAGTTCTTC
TRBV20-1,.,TRBJ2-1,.,CSAQRNVEQFF,TGCAGTGCTCAGAGGAATGTGGAGCAGTTCTTC
TRBV4-1,.,TRBJ1-4,.,CASSHGQPPEKLFF,TGCGCCAGCAGCCATGGACAGCCACCAGAAAAACTGTTTTTT
TRBV7-2,.,TRBJ2-5,TRBD2,CASSLFGGSETQYF,TGTGCCAGCAGCTTATTCGGGGGGTCAGAGACCCAGTACTTC
TRBV12-3/TRBV12-4,.,TRBJ2-3,TRBD2,CASSLGQTSGNTDTQYF,TGTGCCAGCAGTTTGGGTCAGACTAGCGGGAACACAGATACGCAGTATTTT
TRBV2,.,TRBJ2-3,.,CACSGAEVTDTQYF,TGTGCCTGCAGTGGTGCGGAAGTCACAGATACGCAGTATTTT
TRBV5-1,.,TRBJ1-4,.,CASRGLGEKLFF,TGCGCCAGCAGAGGACTCGGCGAAAAACTGTTTTTT
TRBV6-6,many,TRBJ2-2,.,CASSTDDTGELFF,TGTGCCAGCAGTACGGACGACACCGGGGAGCTGTTTTTT